Presented here are 25 T cell receptor beta chains from one specimen sequenced in a study of T cells in Graves' hyperthyroidism and ophthalmopathy. RNA transcripts yielded amplified TCR beta CDR3 regions. Researchers ran a first-round RT-PCR on the TCR CDR3 using the HTBI primer set. MiXCR, applied by TCRdb to the multiplex PCR reads, yields one record per CDR3 protein. This table holds some 720,000 distinct CDR3 sequences, roughly 15% found once. The source material was blood. Source of these receptors: a man between 18 and 35 years old with Graves' hyperthyroidism.

This clonotype was observed a few times. The CDR3 bases are TGCAGTGCAAGAAGGGGCGGCTCTGGAAACACCATATATTTT. Encoded protein: CSARRGGSGNTIYF. This chain joins TRBV20-1 and TRBJ1-3, with a possible D match to TRBD1 (5 bases). The CDR3 contains 14 residues. Looked up from germline, CDR1 is DFQATT and CDR2 is SNEGSKA (reference sequence). V lost 6 bases, J lost 0 bases, and 12 bases lay in between.

This clonotype was observed at least ten times. The chain employs TRBV18 and TRBJ2-3; no definite D call. Trimming left V 3 bases short and J 6 bases short, with 10 bases between. The germline CDR1 and CDR2 sequences are KGHSH and LQKENI. The CDR3 is made up of 13 amino acids. Here the CDR3 reads CASSPQVGDTQYF. The DNA for the CDR3 is TGTGCCAGCTCACCCCAGGTTGGGGATACGCAGTATTTT.

This clonotype appeared many times. The chain couples TRBV6-1 to TRBJ1-5; D is uncertain. V was clipped by 6 bases and J by 4 bases, with 10 bases between them. This CDR3 comprises 13 residues. The germline gives CDR1 MNHNS, CDR2 SASEGT. The CDR3 sequence: CASRETGNQPQHF. The CDR3 DNA is TGTGCCAGCAGAGAGACGGGGAATCAGCCCCAGCATTTT.

The gene calls are TRBV4-3 and TRBJ2-5; D remains unclear. V gave up 6 bases and J gave up 6 bases, with 17 bases separating them. Germline loops: CDR1 LGHNA, CDR2 YSLEER. CDR3 size: 14 residues. For the CDR3, the DNA is TGCGCCAGCAGTGAAGGAGCAAACAAGAAGACCCAGTACTTC. It yields the protein CASSEGANKKTQYF.

V is TRBV19 and J is TRBJ2-7, with 11 bases identical to TRBD1. The germline V gene has CDR1 LNHDA and CDR2 SQIVND (reference sequence). This CDR3 is 18 amino acids long. V gave up 6 bases and J gave up 3 bases; unmatched junction bases: 16. In nucleotides, the CDR3 is TGTGCCAGTAGCTCGAACTTTCCGCCAGGGACAGGGGGCTACGAGCAGTACTTC. It translates to CASSSNFPPGTGGYEQYF.

There are a few counts of this clonotype. The V gene is TRBV28, the J gene TRBJ2-7, with 8 bases aligning to TRBD1. Germline lookup yields CDR1 MDHEN and CDR2 SYDVKM. The CDR3 is 15 residues long. V lost 0 bases to trimming and J lost 5 bases; unmatched junction nucleotides: 6. The CDR3 sequence: CASSLWQGAGNEQYF. The CDR3 nucleotides are TGTGCCAGCAGTTTATGGCAGGGGGCCGGCAACGAGCAGTACTTC.

CDR3 nucleotides: TGCGCCAGCAGCCAAGGGACAATTGGGATCTATGGCTACACCTTC. Protein product: CASSQGTIGIYGYTF. V is TRBV4-3 and J is TRBJ1-2, with D perhaps matching TRBD1 (5 bases). Germline loops: CDR1 LGHNA, CDR2 YSLEER. Trimming stripped 1 base from V and 4 bases from J, with 13 bases between. The CDR3 spans 15 residues.

This clonotype was detected many times. The gene calls are TRBV18 and TRBJ2-2, with TRBD2 identical over 11 bases. The CDR3 covers 17 residues. In germline, CDR1 is KGHSH, CDR2 LQKENI. The ends lost 3 bases at V and 2 bases at J; junction bases unmatched: 5. The CDR3 nucleotides read TGTGCCAGCTCACCGACTAGCGGGACCTCCAACACCGGGGAGCTGTTTTTT. Residues: CASSPTSGTSNTGELFF.

There are many counts of this clonotype. The chain combines TRBV12-3 or TRBV12-4 with TRBJ2-3; the match to TRBD2 covers 11 bases. The CDR3 spans 18 residues. J was trimmed by 1 base and V by 5 bases; bases with no gene match: 11. The CDR3 DNA is TGTGCCAGCAGTACCGGGACTAGCGGCTCCCCTGGCACAGATACGCAGTATTTT. Translated: CASSTGTSGSPGTDTQYF.

This clonotype was counted ten times or more. In DNA, the CDR3 is TGCAGTGCTAGAGCGCCGCTAGGGATAGTCCATATGACAGAGACCCAGTACTTC. Its protein is CSARAPLGIVHMTETQYF. The chain combines TRBV20-1 with TRBJ2-5, with D hard to call. Trimming stripped 1 base from V and 4 bases from J, with 25 bases between. Germline V gene sequence: CDR1 DFQATT, CDR2 SNEGSKA (reference sequence). The CDR3 runs 18 residues.

In this sample, this clonotype turned up many times. The chain is built from TRBV6-1 and TRBJ2-1; 7 positions agree with TRBD2. The germline V gene encodes CDR1 MNHNS and CDR2 SASEGT. With V trimmed by 0 bases and J by 8 bases, 7 bases remained unmatched. This CDR3 comprises 15 residues. The CDR3 nucleotides are TGTGCCAGCAGTGAAGCCGGGGGAGGGCCAGATGAGCAGTTCTTC. Residues: CASSEAGGGPDEQFF.

The chain uses TRBV6-2 or TRBV6-3 and TRBJ2-7; no definite D call. The CDR3 is 13 amino acids. Germline V gene data show CDR1 as MNHEY and CDR2 as SVGEGT. Deletions cut 5 bases from V and 2 bases from J, with 10 bases between. CDR3 region: CASSMTGAYEQYF. CDR3 in DNA: TGTGCCAGCAGTATGACGGGCGCCTACGAGCAGTACTTC.

Many counts were recorded for this clonotype. The V call is TRBV29-1, the J call TRBJ2-5; D is tentatively TRBD1 or TRBD2 (5 bases each). The CDR3 totals 19 residues. The V end lost 8 bases, the J end lost 5 bases, and 36 bases lay between the germline ends. The germline CDR1 and CDR2 sequences are SQVTM and ANQGSEA. CDR3 in amino acids: CSFGPLTGTRAGQGETQYF. The CDR3, as DNA: TGCAGCTTTGGGCCCCTCACGGGCACTAGGGCTGGACAAGGGGAGACCCAGTACTTC.

This chain connects TRBV28 to TRBJ2-7; D not resolved. The germline gives CDR1 MDHEN, CDR2 SYDVKM. V lost 2 bases and J 3 bases, leaving 8 bases between the germline ends. CDR3 length: 13 residues. In DNA form, the CDR3 reads TGTGCCAGCAGTTTAGCGGCCCGCTACGAGCAGTACTTC. This sequence encodes CASSLAARYEQYF.

The V call is TRBV9, the J call TRBJ2-5; 9 bases agree with TRBD1. The end of the DNA is better explained by TRBJ2-1, so the J call may be wrong. The CDR3 totals 14 residues. Germline V gene sequence: CDR1 SGDLS, CDR2 YYNGEE. CDR3 coding DNA: TGTGCCAGCAGCTACCGGGACAGGGAAGAGACCCAGTTCTTC. This sequence encodes CASSYRDREETQFF.

This clonotype has ten or more counts. The gene calls are TRBV7-9 and TRBJ2-7, with D unresolved. This CDR3 has 15 residues. Germline V gene sequence: CDR1 SEHNR, CDR2 FQNEAQ (reference sequence). The V end lost 1 base, the J end lost 3 bases, and 13 bases lay between the germline ends. The CDR3 protein is CASSLEDPPYYEQYF. CDR3 bases: TGTGCCAGCAGCTTAGAGGATCCTCCTTACTACGAGCAGTACTTC.

This clonotype was picked up many times. The chain has TRBV12-3 or TRBV12-4 and TRBJ2-3; 7 nucleotides align to TRBD2. V gave up 3 bases and J gave up 4 bases; unmatched junction bases: 10. CDR3 length: 16 residues. CDR3 amino acids: CASSFWSGGRADTQYF. The CDR3 nucleotides are TGTGCCAGCAGTTTTTGGAGCGGCGGGAGAGCAGATACGCAGTATTTT.

This clonotype showed up just a few times. The chain joins TRBV4-2 to TRBJ1-3; D gene uncertain. CDR1 and CDR2 from the germline V gene are LGHNA and YNFKEQ. This CDR3 has 15 amino acids. V lost 0 bases to trimming and J lost 9 bases, with 15 bases between them. This CDR3 reads CASSQEGSPVSTIYF. CDR3 DNA: TGTGCCAGCAGCCAAGAAGGGTCCCCTGTTAGCACCATATATTTT.

The chain joins TRBV14 to TRBJ2-3; 8 nucleotides align to TRBD1. Trimming at V came to 4 bases and at J to 5 bases, leaving 14 bases not matched to a gene. The CDR3 extends over 17 amino acids. Germline V gene sequence: CDR1 SGHDN, CDR2 FVKESK. DNA of the CDR3: TGTGCCAGCAGCCTATTACCGGGACAGGATATCCGAGATACGCAGTATTTT. This codes for CASSLLPGQDIRDTQYF.

Only a few counts were recorded for this clonotype. The chain uses TRBV5-4 and TRBJ2-2; 11 bases map to TRBD1. V shed 5 bases, J shed 4 bases, and the junction held 7 bases outside the gene matches. Germline lookup yields CDR1 SGHNT and CDR2 YYREEE (reference sequence). The CDR3 loop spans 16 amino acids. The CDR3 coding sequence is TGTGCCAGCAGTAGTTGGGACAGGGGGTTCACCGGGGAGCTGTTTTTT. The encoded protein is CASSSWDRGFTGELFF.

This clonotype showed up many times. V and J are TRBV2 and TRBJ2-7; TRBD2 aligns across 11 bases. J lost 3 bases, V lost 6 bases, and 4 bases had no gene match. Germline CDR1 reads SNHLY; CDR2 reads FYNNEI. CDR3 length equals 14 residues. This CDR3 is CASRPGLAVYEQYF. Written as DNA, the CDR3 is TGTGCCAGCAGACCGGGACTAGCGGTCTACGAGCAGTACTTC.

The chain joins TRBV18 to TRBJ1-2; maybe TRBD1 (5 bases). The CDR3 is made up of 14 amino acids. The ends were cut back, 4 bases at V and 4 bases at J, with 13 bases in the middle. Germline V gene lookup returns CDR1 KGHSH and CDR2 LQKENI. CDR3 amino acids: CASSQGTVGYGYTF. The CDR3 DNA is TGTGCCAGCTCACAGGGGACCGTGGGCTATGGCTACACCTTC. The entire variable domain, with the rest obtained from reference TRBV18 and TRBJ1-2, is as follows: NAGVMQNPRHLVRRRGQEARLRCSPMKGHSHVYWYRQLPEEGLKFMVYLQKENIIDESGMPKERFSAEFPKEGPSILRIQQVVRGDSAAYFCASSQGTVGYGYTFGSGTRLTVV.

V and J are TRBV5-1 and TRBJ2-2; D is perhaps TRBD2 (5 bases). CDR1 SGHRS and CDR2 YFSETQ come from the germline V gene. Trimming cost V 7 bases and J 4 bases, with 14 bases left between them. This CDR3 has 14 amino acids. CDR3 residues: CASGGGMITGELFF. The CDR3 bases are TGCGCCAGCGGCGGAGGTATGATCACCGGGGAGCTGTTTTTT.

This clonotype appeared many times. The chain recombines TRBV7-9 with TRBJ1-2; D call uncertain. Germline CDR1 SEHNR, CDR2 FQNEAQ (reference sequence). V shed 4 bases and J shed 8 bases, with 26 bases lying between them. The CDR3 has 17 residues. For the CDR3, the DNA is TGTGCCAGCAGCTCGATCCTAGGACTCATCGGACCGGGGGGCTACACCTTC. It is translated as CASSSILGLIGPGGYTF. Looking up the rest from reference TRBV7-9 and TRBJ1-2 gives the full variable domain: DTGVSQNPRHKITKRGQNVTFRCDPISEHNRLYWYRQTLGQGPEFLTYFQNEAQLEKSRLLSDRFSAERPKGSFSTLEIQRTEQGDSAMYLCASSSILGLIGPGGYTFGSGTRLTVV.

This clonotype has only a few counts. The gene calls are TRBV13 and TRBJ2-7; the match to TRBD1 covers 8 bases. CDR3 length: 14 amino acids. V lost 5 bases to trimming and J lost 5 bases; unmatched junction nucleotides: 8. CDR1 and CDR2 from the germline V gene are PRHDT and FYEKMQ (reference sequence). CDR3 sequence (DNA): TGTGCCAGCAGCCCCCGTCCAGGGGGCCACGAGCAGTACTTC. Translated: CASSPRPGGHEQYF.